Detailed here is one T cell receptor beta chain. Antigen unknown. At one of its ends the junction is not consistent with the germline gene, which may arise from a read error. This entry is derived from a study of read filtering for tumor transcriptome and immune sequencing. Broader study findings: Dropping single-read clonotypes raised IR-seq and RNA-seq shared-clonotype correlation.

The library was built from about 0.4 ug RNA with molecular barcoded adaptors for alpha/delta and beta/gamma chains. One entry per CDR3 protein results from TCRdb running MiXCR on the reads. Of approximately 5,300 distinct CDR3 sequences listed, approximately 21% are singletons. The CDR3 covers 15 residues. Germline V gene sequence: CDR1 SQVTM, CDR2 ANQGSEA. The sequenced sample was a population of CD138-negative cells sorted from bone marrow. The chain links TRBV29-1 to TRBJ2-6, with D possibly TRBD1 on 5 matching bases. The TCR originated in a donor aged 40 or over with multiple myeloma. CDR3 sequence (DNA): TGCAGCGCCCCGGACGGTTCTTATGGGGCCAACTTCCTGACTTTC. Residues: CSAPDGSYGANFLTF.